This TCR beta chain was identified during a study of blood T cells in healthy people across ages (dated by TCRdb to the mid-2010s). Some background on the complete study: In model experiments, roughly one uniquely barcoded TCR beta cDNA molecule per two T cells was captured by template switching. Age-related changes in TCR beta repertoire diversity were measured in the study by deep sequencing normalized with unique cDNA molecular identifiers. The donors were split into four age groups: young (average 16 years), middle-aged (roughly 39), aged (roughly 65) and long-lived (approximately 89). To avoid experimental bias, donors of different ages were spread randomly across the sequencing lanes. Two additional independent replicas of 1 million unique cDNA reads from the same blood draw were analyzed for two donors (one aged 18 to 30 and one aged 80 or older). What the work shows at the level of the full study, not this receptor alone: Total diversity estimates from one million sequenced T cells were considered lower bounds and underestimates. Conclusive comparison of naive and antigen-experienced compartments was prevented by the profiling of bulk unsorted PBMCs. Compared with the aged group, the long-lived group had more naive CD4+ T cells, fewer expanded clones and increased TCR diversity, suggesting age selection. Because donor CMV infection status was unknown, age-related changes in expanded clonotypes were potentially confounded. Observed TCR beta diversity correlated strongly with the percentage of naive T cells measured by flow cytometry. Observed TCR beta diversity per million T cells fell roughly linearly with age, and a significant reduction was already apparent by age approximately 41.

The CDR3 starts with the cysteine, ends with the phenylalanine, and has 15 residues. CDR3 DNA only is kept here, 45 bases in frame from base 1. Trimming takes 7 bases from V and 0 bases from J, and the germline ends sit 13 bases apart. According to the germline V gene, CDR1 reads MNHEY and CDR2 reads SVGEGT. About this clonotype itself: The antigen this receptor binds is unknown. Base qualities were left out, and no much larger clone turns up one base away.

The library was made by 5' RACE. The run used an Illumina HiSeq 2500. The second PCR ran for about 6 to 11 cycles and used a J-beta primer mix along with a sample-barcoded 5' primer. A unique molecular identifier was introduced onto each TCR beta cDNA molecule by a template-switch 5' adaptor carrying 12 random nucleotides. Each sample yielded at least 3 million CDR3-containing paired-end reads. First-strand cDNA was synthesized from all RNA with the Mint cDNA synthesis kit, primed by a TRBC-specific oligonucleotide. All cDNA was treated with uracil-DNA glycosylase and then went through a first 18-cycle PCR with the universal primers M1SS and BC2_uni_R. The authors processed their data as follows. For normalization, 1 million high-quality reads were randomly selected from each sample, with every read carrying a distinct molecular identifier. Reads sharing molecular identifiers were discarded rather than binned into consensus sequences. MiTCR, run with a Q25 quality threshold and the strictest error-elimination algorithm, handled CDR3 identification, clonotype clustering and error correction. Lower-bound total TCR beta diversity was estimated with a nonparametric unseen species model using Euler transformation. Through fastp at Q25 and MiXCR, TCRdb rebuilt clones from the public reads, retaining in-frame beta chains. Records with the same CDR3 protein are collapsed into one entry carrying the most frequent genes and DNA. The V and J calls and clone size are TCRdb's, not the authors'. The sample profile shows about 1.8 million distinct CDR3 sequences; around half of them were found once. Of the sample, around 2.1% falls within the top ten clones.

Systemically healthy Caucasian individuals from Russia, 39 in total and aged roughly 6 to 90 years, were included as donors. Each donor gave about 10 milliliters of peripheral blood, drawn into EDTA-treated Vacutainer tubes. Ficoll-Paque density-gradient centrifugation was used to isolate PBMCs, with at least 7 million obtained per sample. Trizol reagent was used to extract total RNA from the PBMCs, yielding at least 5.5 micrograms per sample. The percentages of naive CD45RAhigh/CD27high T cells were determined by flow cytometry on a PBMC aliquot from every donor. The sequencing input was blood. The chain couples TRBV6-2 or TRBV6-3 to TRBJ2-1, with TRBD2 perhaps the D gene, on 6 matching bases. This TCR was sampled from a woman in her forties in good health. The DNA reads as follows: TGTGCCAGCAACTCCGGGAGAAGCTCCTACAATGAGCAGTTCTTC. This is translated as CASNSGRSSYNEQFF.